These T cell receptor beta chains were read from a single sample in a study of cytomegalovirus exposure and HLA in healthy donors. Using immunoSEQ multiplex PCR, the repertoire was profiled, and TCRdb retains in-frame clones only, with some absent. The table lists about 130,000 clones, around 80% of them singletons. Sequenced material: PBMCs. These receptors originate from a young man in good health and CMV-seropositive. CDR3s include the opening cysteine and the closing phenylalanine or tryptophan. A D gene is named only where the DNA matches it firmly. The listing skips clone size in some rows; elsewhere it reads once, few, many or a size class.

clone size | J gene | D gene | V gene | CDR3 protein | CDR3 DNA
. | TRBJ2-2 | TRBD2 | TRBV7-9 | CASSLVRPASGRTGELFF | TGTGCCAGCAGCTTAGTTCGACCGGCTAGCGGGAGGACCGGGGAGCTGTTTTTT
. | TRBJ2-1 | TRBD2 | TRBV7-2 | CASSQATLAGGDNEQFF | TGTGCCAGCAGCCAGGCCACGCTAGCGGGAGGAGACAATGAGCAGTTCTTC
. | TRBJ2-7 | . | TRBV7-8 | CASSLGRVEQYF | TGTGCCAGCAGCTTAGGCAGGGTCGAGCAGTACTTC
. | TRBJ2-7 | TRBD1 | TRBV5-6 | CASSSRQGAYEQYF | TGTGCCAGCAGCTCGCGACAGGGGGCCTACGAGCAGTACTTC
. | TRBJ1-1 | TRBD1 | TRBV27 | CASSSGTGGNTEAFF | TGTGCCAGCAGTTCCGGGACAGGGGGGAACACTGAAGCTTTCTTT
. | TRBJ1-1 | TRBD1 | TRBV27 | CASSPGTGRSKNTEAFF | TGTGCCAGCAGTCCAGGGACAGGTCGCAGTAAAAACACTGAAGCTTTCTTT
. | TRBJ1-4 | TRBD1 | TRBV4-2 | CASSNTQGATNEKLFF | TGTGCCAGCAGCAATACACAGGGGGCAACTAATGAAAAACTGTTTTTT
. | TRBJ2-2 | TRBD1 | TRBV7-8 | CASSWGTGGTGELFF | TGTGCCAGCAGCTGGGGGACAGGAGGGACCGGGGAGCTGTTTTTT
once | TRBJ2-4 | TRBD2 | TRBV13 | CASSPSGRAKNIQYF | TGTGCCAGCAGCCCTAGCGGGAGGGCCAAAAACATTCAGTACTTC
. | TRBJ2-1 | . | TRBV11-2 | CASSYARGAPRNEQFF | TGTGCCAGCAGTTATGCCAGGGGGGCCCCCCGCAATGAGCAGTTCTTC
. | TRBJ1-4 | . | TRBV5-1 | CASSLPGSEKLFF | TGCGCCAGCAGCTTGCCAGGGTCTGAAAAACTGTTTTTT
many | TRBJ2-7 | . | TRBV27 | CASSISSGYEQYF | TGTGCCAGCAGTATCTCGTCGGGCTACGAGCAGTACTTC
. | TRBJ2-3 | . | TRBV19 | CASSAPTGTDTQYF | TGTGCCAGTAGTGCGCCCACAGGCACAGATACGCAGTATTTT
. | TRBJ2-5 | TRBD2 | TRBV2 | CASSETSGNLQETQYF | TGTGCCAGCAGTGAAACTAGCGGGAACCTCCAAGAGACCCAGTACTTC
. | TRBJ2-5 | TRBD2 | TRBV25-1 | CASMGGWETQYF | TGTGCCAGCATGGGGGGGTGGGAGACCCAGTACTTC
. | TRBJ2-7 | TRBD2 | TRBV27 | CASSLVAGGSYEQYF | TGTGCCAGCAGTTTAGTAGCGGGGGGTTCCTACGAGCAGTACTTC
. | TRBJ1-1 | . | TRBV7-3 | CASSPAYWGRTEAFF | TGTGCCAGCAGCCCCGCCTATTGGGGGAGGACTGAAGCTTTCTTT
. | TRBJ2-7 | TRBD2 | TRBV7-8 | CASSTGLYEQYF | TGTGCCAGCAGCACGGGACTATACGAGCAGTACTTC
. | TRBJ2-7 | TRBD2 | TRBV11-2 | CASSFVGTRHSEQYF | TGTGCCAGCAGCTTCGTTGGGACTAGACATAGCGAGCAGTACTTC
. | TRBJ2-3 | . | TRBV19 | CASMFWGLPDTQYF | TGTGCCAGTATGTTTTGGGGGCTACCAGATACGCAGTATTTT
. | TRBJ2-7 | . | TRBV18 | CASSPAENEQYF | TGTGCCAGCTCACCGGCGGAGAACGAGCAGTACTTC
. | TRBJ2-5 | . | TRBV7-9 | CASSPRTEDWGTQYF | TGTGCCAGCAGCCCTCGGACAGAAGACTGGGGGACCCAGTACTTC
. | TRBJ2-7 | TRBD1 | TRBV9 | CASSVGTGYDEQYF | TGTGCCAGCAGCGTCGGGACAGGGTATGACGAGCAGTACTTC
. | TRBJ2-3 | TRBD2 | TRBV5-1 | CASARGGVLTDTQYF | TGCGCCAGCGCCCGGGGGGGAGTCTTGACAGATACGCAGTATTTT
. | TRBJ1-1 | TRBD1 | TRBV6-5 | CASQDRAEAFF | TGTGCCAGCCAAGACAGGGCCGAAGCTTTCTTT
. | TRBJ2-1 | . | TRBV7-9 | CASSTPLRARQFF | TGTGCCAGCAGCACGCCCCTGCGCGCTCGGCAGTTCTTC
. | TRBJ2-4 | TRBD2 | TRBV19 | CASSIRGRRSKNIQYF | TGTGCCAGTAGTATCCGCGGGAGGAGGTCCAAAAACATTCAGTACTTC
. | TRBJ1-1 | TRBD1 | TRBV5-8 | CASSARGRWTEAFF | TGTGCCAGCAGCGCAAGGGGGCGGTGGACTGAAGCTTTCTTT
once | TRBJ1-2 | TRBD1 | TRBV2 | CASTTGGTYGYTF | TGTGCCAGCACGACAGGGGGTACCTATGGCTACACCTTC
. | TRBJ2-7 | TRBD2 | TRBV2 | CASNKLAGGSYEQYF | TGTGCCAGCAATAAACTAGCGGGAGGGTCCTACGAGCAGTACTTC
. | TRBJ1-2 | . | TRBV5-8 | CASSSGRGGYTF | TGTGCCAGCAGCTCAGGGAGGGGAGGCTACACCTTC
. | TRBJ1-2 | . | TRBV11-2 | CASSPDRGYGYTF | TGTGCCAGCAGCCCAGACCGCGGATATGGCTACACCTTC
. | TRBJ2-1 | TRBD2 | TRBV9 | CASSVGGLGQFF | TGTGCCAGCAGCGTAGGGGGACTAGGGCAGTTCTTC
. | TRBJ2-3 | TRBD2 | TRBV9 | CASSVRPRTRSGTDTQYF | TGTGCCAGCAGCGTTCGGCCCAGGACTAGATCGGGCACAGATACGCAGTATTTT
. | TRBJ2-3 | TRBD2 | TRBV11-3 | CASSPGTSGRTDTQYF | TGTGCCAGCAGCCCGGGGACTAGCGGGAGGACAGATACGCAGTATTTT
. | TRBJ1-1 | . | TRBV4-3 | CASSQDWANTEAFF | TGCGCCAGCAGCCAAGATTGGGCGAACACTGAAGCTTTCTTT
. | TRBJ2-2 | TRBD2 | TRBV11-1 | CASSFSGRSGELFF | TGTGCCAGCAGCTTTAGCGGGAGATCCGGGGAGCTGTTTTTT
. | TRBJ1-1 | . | TRBV5-1 | CASSLVETGATEAFF | TGCGCCAGCAGCTTGGTAGAAACGGGTGCCACTGAAGCTTTCTTT
. | TRBJ1-4 | . | TRBV27 | CASSWDTRGKLFF | TGTGCCAGCAGTTGGGACACTCGCGGAAAACTGTTTTTT
. | TRBJ1-5 | . | TRBV30 | CAWNGGYSNQPQHF | TGTGCCTGGAACGGCGGATATAGCAATCAGCCCCAGCATTTT
. | TRBJ2-3 | TRBD1 | TRBV6-5 | CASSYWGQGFADTQYF | TGTGCCAGCAGTTACTGGGGACAGGGGTTCGCAGATACGCAGTATTTT
. | TRBJ2-1 | TRBD2 | TRBV7-9 | CASSWSGTNNEQFF | TGTGCCAGCAGCTGGAGCGGGACTAACAATGAGCAGTTCTTC
. | TRBJ2-5 | TRBD2 | TRBV7-2 | CASSLGLAGAQETQYF | TGTGCCAGCAGCCTCGGACTAGCGGGAGCGCAAGAGACCCAGTACTTC
. | TRBJ1-5 | . | TRBV16 | CASSQSDTNQPQHF | TGTGCCAGCAGCCAATCGGACACCAATCAGCCCCAGCATTTT